This TCR beta chain was found in a study of PD-L1 blockade in urothelial cancer. The study's findings and limits: Having blood TCR clonality under the median before treatment predicted better survival.

Concerning this clone itself: What it recognizes is unknown.

Assay: immunoSEQ multiplex PCR; the TCRdb copy retains only in-frame clones and omits some. This sample yields over 70,000 clones, of which less than 90% are seen a single time; roughly 8% belongs to the top ten. Sample time point: peripheral blood 6 weeks after treatment start. The specimen was PBMCs, collected around atezolizumab (anti-PD-L1) treatment. The receptor comes from a man aged 65 to 79 with urothelial cancer.

CDR3 bases: TGTGCCAGCAGGCTGACAGGGAAGTCTGGGGCCAACGTCCTGACTTTC. This gives the protein CASRLTGKSGANVLTF. The chain links TRBV5-6 to TRBJ2-6; 7 nucleotides agree with TRBD1. V shed 5 bases and J 1 base; nucleotides not matched to a gene: 6. The CDR3 spans 16 residues. Looked up from germline, CDR1 is SGHDT and CDR2 is YYEEEE.